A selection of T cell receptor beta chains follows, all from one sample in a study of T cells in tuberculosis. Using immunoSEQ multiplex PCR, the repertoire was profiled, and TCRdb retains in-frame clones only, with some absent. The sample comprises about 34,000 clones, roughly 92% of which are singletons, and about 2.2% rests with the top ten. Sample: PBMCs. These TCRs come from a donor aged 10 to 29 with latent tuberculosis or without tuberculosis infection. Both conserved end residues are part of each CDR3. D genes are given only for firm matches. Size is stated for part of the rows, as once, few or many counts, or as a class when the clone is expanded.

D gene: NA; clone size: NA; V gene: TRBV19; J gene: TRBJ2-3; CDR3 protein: CASSMFTADTQYF; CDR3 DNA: TGTGCCAGTAGTATGTTTACTGCAGATACGCAGTATTTT
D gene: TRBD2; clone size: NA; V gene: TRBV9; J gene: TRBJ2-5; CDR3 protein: CASSAQGAGGPETQYF; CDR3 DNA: TGTGCCAGCAGCGCCCAGGGAGCGGGGGGGCCAGAGACCCAGTACTTC
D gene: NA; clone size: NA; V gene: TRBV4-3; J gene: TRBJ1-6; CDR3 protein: CASSFLNSPLHF; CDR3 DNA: TGCGCCAGCAGCTTTTTAAATTCACCCCTCCACTTT
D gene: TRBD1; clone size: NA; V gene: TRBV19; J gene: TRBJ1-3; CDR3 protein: CASTRGAANGNTIYF; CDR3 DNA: TGTGCCAGTACCAGGGGGGCAGCTAATGGAAACACCATATATTTT
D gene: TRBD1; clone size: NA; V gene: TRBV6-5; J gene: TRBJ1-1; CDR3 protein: CASSYGTGMDTEAFF; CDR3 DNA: TGTGCCAGCAGTTACGGGACAGGGATGGACACTGAAGCTTTCTTT
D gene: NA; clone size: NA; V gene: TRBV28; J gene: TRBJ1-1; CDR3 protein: CASPPQGKNTEAFF; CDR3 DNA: TGTGCCAGCCCCCCGCAGGGGAAGAACACTGAAGCTTTCTTT
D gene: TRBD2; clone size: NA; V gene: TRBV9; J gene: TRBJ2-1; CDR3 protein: CASSTTSGHSEQFF; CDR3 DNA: TGTGCCAGCAGCACGACTAGCGGACATAGTGAGCAGTTCTTC
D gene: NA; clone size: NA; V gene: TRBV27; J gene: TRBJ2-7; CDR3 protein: CASSFRARQDYEQYF; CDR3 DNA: TGTGCCAGCAGTTTCCGCGCTCGGCAGGACTACGAGCAGTACTTC
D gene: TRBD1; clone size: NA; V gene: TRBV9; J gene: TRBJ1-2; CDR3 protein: CASNRGRGPSGYTF; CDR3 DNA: TGTGCCAGCAATCGGGGCAGGGGGCCCAGTGGCTACACCTTC
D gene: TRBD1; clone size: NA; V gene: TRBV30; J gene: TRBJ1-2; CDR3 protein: CAWSVQGSRNEGYTF; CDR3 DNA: TGTGCCTGGAGTGTACAGGGGTCGAGGAATGAGGGCTACACCTTC
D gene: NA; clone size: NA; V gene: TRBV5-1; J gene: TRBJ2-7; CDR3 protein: CASSLEVTGTPYEQYF; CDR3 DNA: TGCGCCAGCAGCTTGGAGGTTACAGGGACACCCTACGAGCAGTACTTC
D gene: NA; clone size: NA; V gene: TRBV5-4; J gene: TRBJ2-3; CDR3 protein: CASSLESWATDTQYF; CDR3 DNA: TGTGCCAGCAGCTTAGAGTCATGGGCCACAGATACGCAGTATTTT
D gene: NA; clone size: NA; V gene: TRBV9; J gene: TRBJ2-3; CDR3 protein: CASLDRVTDTQYF; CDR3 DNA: TGTGCCAGCCTGGACAGAGTCACAGATACGCAGTATTTT
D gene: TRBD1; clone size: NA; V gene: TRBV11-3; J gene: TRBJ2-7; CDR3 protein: CASSPLDRAYEQYF; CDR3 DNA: TGTGCCAGCAGCCCGCTGGACAGGGCCTACGAGCAGTACTTC
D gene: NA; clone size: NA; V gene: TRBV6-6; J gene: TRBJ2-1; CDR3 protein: CASSRQRYNEQFF; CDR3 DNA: TGTGCCAGCAGTCGACAGAGATACAATGAGCAGTTCTTC
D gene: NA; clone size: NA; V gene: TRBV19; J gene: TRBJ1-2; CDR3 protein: CASSIVGGRGYGYTF; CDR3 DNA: TGTGCCAGTAGTATAGTCGGGGGAAGAGGCTATGGCTACACCTTC
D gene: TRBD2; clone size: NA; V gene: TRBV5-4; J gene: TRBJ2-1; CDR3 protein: CASSRGTSEGEQFF; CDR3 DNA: TGTGCCAGCAGCCGTGGGACTAGCGAGGGTGAGCAGTTCTTC
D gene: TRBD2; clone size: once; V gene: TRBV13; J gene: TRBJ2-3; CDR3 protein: CASSSPVGWEGYRPDTQYF; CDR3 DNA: TGTGCCAGCAGCTCACCCGTCGGGTGGGAGGGCTATCGTCCAGATACGCAGTATTTT
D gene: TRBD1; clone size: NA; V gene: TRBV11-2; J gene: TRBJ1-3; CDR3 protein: CASTYKGQGRGNTIYF; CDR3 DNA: TGTGCCAGCACCTATAAGGGACAGGGGCGTGGAAACACCATATATTTT
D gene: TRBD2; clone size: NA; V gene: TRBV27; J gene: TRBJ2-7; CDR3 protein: CASSHLAGGPIQYEQYF; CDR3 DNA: TGTGCCAGCAGTCACCTAGCGGGAGGGCCAATTCAGTACGAGCAGTACTTC
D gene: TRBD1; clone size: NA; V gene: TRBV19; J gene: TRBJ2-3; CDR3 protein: CASSIDRGGGTQYF; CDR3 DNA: TGTGCCAGTAGTATTGACAGGGGTGGAGGTACGCAGTATTTT
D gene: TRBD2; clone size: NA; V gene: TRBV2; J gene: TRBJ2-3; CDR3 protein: CASKRGYDFRTDTQYF; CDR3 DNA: TGTGCCAGCAAGCGGGGGTACGATTTCCGCACAGATACGCAGTATTTT
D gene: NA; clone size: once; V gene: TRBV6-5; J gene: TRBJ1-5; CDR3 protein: CASSPAIANQPQHF; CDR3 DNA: TGTGCCAGCAGTCCAGCTATAGCAAATCAGCCCCAGCATTTT
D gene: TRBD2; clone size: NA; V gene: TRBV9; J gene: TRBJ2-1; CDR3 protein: CASSAAGTRLGEQFF; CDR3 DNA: TGTGCCAGCAGCGCAGCCGGGACTAGATTAGGTGAGCAGTTCTTC
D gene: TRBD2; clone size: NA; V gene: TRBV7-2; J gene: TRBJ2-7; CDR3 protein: CASSLYPRLAGSSYEQYF; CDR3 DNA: TGTGCCAGCAGCTTATACCCCCGCCTAGCGGGCTCCTCCTACGAGCAGTACTTC
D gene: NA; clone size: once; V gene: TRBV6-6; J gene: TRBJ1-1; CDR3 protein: CASSYSNTEAFF; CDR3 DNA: TGTGCCAGCAGTTACAGCAACACTGAAGCTTTCTTT
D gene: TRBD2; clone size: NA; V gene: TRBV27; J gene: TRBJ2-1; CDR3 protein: CASSPSLAGNNEQFF; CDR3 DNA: TGTGCCAGCAGCCCCTCACTAGCGGGGAACAATGAGCAGTTCTTC
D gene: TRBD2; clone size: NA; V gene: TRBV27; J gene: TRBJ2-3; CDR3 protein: CASRLAGVSTDTQYF; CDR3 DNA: TGTGCCAGCAGACTAGCGGGGGTTAGCACAGATACGCAGTATTTT
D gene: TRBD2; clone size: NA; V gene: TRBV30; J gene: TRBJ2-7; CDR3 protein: CAWNRQLAGVGLGQYF; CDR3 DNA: TGTGCCTGGAACCGACAACTAGCGGGAGTTGGTTTAGGGCAGTACTTC
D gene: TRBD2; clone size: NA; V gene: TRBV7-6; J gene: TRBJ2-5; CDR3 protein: CASSPRTSGRTETQYF; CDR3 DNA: TGTGCCAGCAGCCCTCGGACTAGCGGGAGGACCGAGACCCAGTACTTC
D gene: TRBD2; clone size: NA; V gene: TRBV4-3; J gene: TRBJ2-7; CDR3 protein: CASSPRTRSYEQYF; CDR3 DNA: TGCGCCAGCAGCCCCCGGACTAGATCCTACGAGCAGTACTTC
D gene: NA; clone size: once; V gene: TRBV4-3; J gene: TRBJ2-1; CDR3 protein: CASSRGLPLGAEQFF; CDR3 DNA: TGCGCCAGCAGCCGGGGACTCCCCCTGGGTGCTGAGCAGTTCTTC
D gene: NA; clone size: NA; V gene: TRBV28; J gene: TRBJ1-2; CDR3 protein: CASSSFGGGSNYGYTF; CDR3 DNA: TGTGCCAGCAGCTCTTTTGGGGGCGGTTCTAACTATGGCTACACCTTC
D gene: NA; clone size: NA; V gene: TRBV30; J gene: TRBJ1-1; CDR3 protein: CAWGGGGTEAFF; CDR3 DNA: TGTGCCTGGGGTGGGGGAGGAACTGAAGCTTTCTTT
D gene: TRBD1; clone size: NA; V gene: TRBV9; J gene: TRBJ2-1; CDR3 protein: CASSSTGGTYNEQFF; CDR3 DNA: TGTGCCAGCAGCTCGACAGGGGGAACCTACAATGAGCAGTTCTTC
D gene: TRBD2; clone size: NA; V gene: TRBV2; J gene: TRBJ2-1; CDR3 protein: CASSELAILEEQFF; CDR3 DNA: TGTGCCAGCAGCGAACTAGCGATTCTAGAAGAGCAGTTCTTC
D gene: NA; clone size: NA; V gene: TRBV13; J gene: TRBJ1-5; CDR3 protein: CASSSPLDRYSNQPQHF; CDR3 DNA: TGTGCCAGCAGCTCCCCGCTGGACAGATATAGCAATCAGCCCCAGCATTTT
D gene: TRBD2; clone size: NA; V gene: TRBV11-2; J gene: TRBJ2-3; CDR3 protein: CASSQGLAVYSTDTQYF; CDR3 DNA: TGTGCCAGCAGCCAAGGACTAGCGGTGTATAGCACAGATACGCAGTATTTT
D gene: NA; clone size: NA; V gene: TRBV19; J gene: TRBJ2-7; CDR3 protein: CASSPKRGEQYF; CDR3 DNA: TGTGCCAGTAGTCCCAAACGGGGAGAGCAGTACTTC